These 26 T cell receptor beta chains share one sample of origin, sequenced in a study of blood T cells in healthy people across ages. The authors ran a second PCR of about 6 to 11 cycles using a sample-barcoded 5' primer and a J-beta primer mix. Using its own MiXCR run on the 5' RACE reads, TCRdb lists one record per CDR3 protein. The data contain over 700,000 distinct CDR3 sequences, 20% to 25% of them singletons. Separately, the same data were catalogued under a study of T cells of mothers and their children.

Sequencing input: blood. Every receptor here comes from a boy between 5 and 17 years old in good health.

In this sample, this clonotype turned up a few times. This chain connects TRBV20-1 to TRBJ1-3; tentatively, D is TRBD1 (5 bases). Per germline, CDR1 DFQATT and CDR2 SNEGSKA (reference sequence). V lost 3 bases and J 2 bases, leaving 14 bases between the germline ends. The CDR3 spans 15 residues. CDR3 DNA sequence: TGCAGTGCTAGCTCACCCGGAGGGGCTGGAAACACCATATATTTT. Its protein product is CSASSPGGAGNTIYF.

The V call is TRBV10-3, the J call TRBJ2-5, with 10 nucleotides matching TRBD2. This CDR3 has 16 amino acids. With V trimmed by 6 bases and J by 5 bases, 12 bases remained unmatched. Germline-derived CDR1 and CDR2 are ENHRY and SYGVKD. The CDR3 sequence: CAIRDPGLAGEETQYF. CDR3 in DNA: TGTGCCATCAGGGACCCCGGGCTAGCGGGGGAGGAGACCCAGTACTTC.

This clonotype appeared a few times. The chain has TRBV20-1 and TRBJ2-3, with a tentative D call TRBD2 (7 bases). CDR1 and CDR2 from the germline V gene are DFQATT and SNEGSKA (reference sequence). Trimming left V 0 bases short and J 3 bases short, with 10 bases between. This CDR3 is built from 14 residues. CDR3 residues: CSARDRGATDTQYF. The CDR3 DNA follows: TGCAGTGCTAGAGATCGGGGGGCAACAGATACGCAGTATTTT.

The chain couples TRBV5-1 to TRBJ2-2; the D gene is possibly TRBD1 (6 bases). V gave up 9 bases and J gave up 4 bases, with 10 bases separating them. CDR3 size: 12 residues. Germline V gives CDR1 SGHRS, CDR2 YFSETQ. Here the CDR3 DNA reads TGCGCCATCCTACAGGGCACCGGGGAGCTGTTTTTT. Translating it yields CAILQGTGELFF.

This chain joins TRBV12-5 and TRBJ2-5; 9 bases are shared with TRBD1. V lost 0 bases and J lost 7; bases outside the gene matches: 9. From germline, CDR1 is LGHNT and CDR2 FRNRAP. The CDR3 length is 16 residues. The CDR3 here is CASGLVVQGAEGTQYF. Here the CDR3 DNA reads TGTGCTAGTGGTTTGGTGGTACAGGGGGCCGAGGGGACCCAGTACTTC. Looking up the rest from reference TRBV12-5 and TRBJ2-5 gives the full variable domain: DARVTQTPRHKVTEMGQEVTMRCQPILGHNTVFWYRQTMMQGLELLAYFRNRAPLDDSGMPKDRFSAEMPDATLATLKIQPSEPRDSAVYFCASGLVVQGAEGTQYFGPGTRLLVL.

Only a few counts were recorded for this clonotype. The V call is TRBV6-1, the J call TRBJ2-5; D call uncertain. The better agreement between TRBJ2-7 and the DNA end casts doubt on the J call. This CDR3 has 13 residues. Germline V gene lookup returns CDR1 MNHNS and CDR2 SASEGT. The CDR3 loop is CASSESRSYEQYF. The CDR3 bases are TGTGCCAGCAGTGAGTCACGCTCCTACGAGCAGTACTTC.

This clonotype was seen a handful of times. The V call is TRBV2, the J call TRBJ2-7; 10 bases agree with TRBD2. With 2 bases clipped from V and 6 bases from J, the junction kept 7 bases outside the gene matches. Germline V CDR1 and CDR2: SNHLY, FYNNEI. The CDR3 has 15 residues. The CDR3 is CASSERAGGPREQYF. The CDR3 coding sequence is TGTGCCAGCAGTGAAAGAGCGGGAGGGCCTCGCGAGCAGTACTTC.

This chain connects TRBV19 to TRBJ1-4; the D is unclear. V lost 5 bases to trimming and J lost 0 bases, with 7 bases between them. CDR1 is LNHDA, CDR2 SQIVND, per germline (reference sequence). The CDR3 loop spans 14 amino acids. Here the CDR3 DNA reads TGTGCCAGTAGTGAACATTCAACTAATGAAAAACTGTTTTTT. Residues: CASSEHSTNEKLFF. The full variable domain, rest sourced from reference TRBV19 and TRBJ1-4, is DGGITQSPKYLFRKEGQNVTLSCEQNLNHDAMYWYRQDPGQGLRLIYYSQIVNDFQKGDIAEGYSVSREKKESFPLTVTSAQKNPTAFYLCASSEHSTNEKLFFGSGTQLSVL.

This clonotype was counted only a few times. The J gene is TRBJ2-7, the V gene TRBV5-1, with unresolved D. Germline CDR1 is SGHRS and CDR2 is YFSETQ. Between the trimmed V and J ends, which lost 3 bases and 2 bases, there was a span of 9 bases. The length of the CDR3 is 13 residues. In nucleotides, the CDR3 is TGCGCCAGCAGCTCCCGACAACCCTACGAGCAGTACTTC. Amino acid sequence: CASSSRQPYEQYF.

This clonotype was observed a few times. The V call is TRBV29-1, the J call TRBJ2-3, with 7 bases matching TRBD2. Germline CDR1 reads SQVTM; CDR2 reads ANQGSEA. CDR3 size: 15 residues. Trimming at V came to 4 bases and at J to 0 bases, leaving 7 bases not matched to a gene. The CDR3 reads CSVARLASSTDTQYF. The CDR3 DNA sequence: TGCAGCGTTGCTAGACTAGCTTCTAGCACAGATACGCAGTATTTT.

This clonotype was picked up many times. The CDR3: CASSYRGGTGELFF. CDR3 bases: TGTGCCAGCAGTTACAGGGGGGGGACCGGGGAGCTGTTTTTT. The chain uses TRBV7-2 and TRBJ2-2; tentative D call: TRBD1 (8 bases). V was pared by 6 bases and J by 5 bases, with 13 bases between. The CDR3 consists of 14 residues. Germline CDR1 and CDR2: SGHTA and FQGNSA.

The chain is built from TRBV3-1 and TRBJ2-7, with no clear D. The ends were cut back, 1 base at V and 5 bases at J, with 12 bases in the middle. Germline CDR1 LGHDT, CDR2 YNNKEL (reference sequence). The length of the CDR3 is 14 residues. DNA of the CDR3: TGTGCCAGCAGCCAAGGTCTGACAATCGACGAGCAGTACTTC. The encoded protein is CASSQGLTIDEQYF.

This clonotype has only a few counts. The V call is TRBV2, the J call TRBJ2-5; 10 bases line up with TRBD2. Looked up from germline, CDR1 is SNHLY and CDR2 is FYNNEI. J gave up 11 bases and V 7 bases, and 13 bases lay outside the gene matches. CDR3 length: 14 amino acids. In nucleotides, the CDR3 is TGTGCCAGCAACCCACTAGCGGGACGGGGGGAGCAGTACTTC. This gives the protein CASNPLAGRGEQYF. Drawing the rest from reference TRBV2 and TRBJ2-5, the complete variable domain is EPEVTQTPSHQVTQMGQEVILRCVPISNHLYFYWYRQILGQKVEFLVSFYNNEISEKSEIFDDQFSVERPDGSNFTLKIRSTKLEDSAMYFCASNPLAGRGEQYFGPGTRLLVL.

This clonotype has just a few counts. This sequence joins TRBV11-2 and TRBJ2-5; 11 bases are shared with TRBD1. V lost 3 bases, J lost 5 bases, and 5 bases stayed unmatched. From germline, CDR1 is SGHAT and CDR2 FQNNGV. The CDR3 length is 15 residues. CDR3 DNA: TGTGCCAGCAGCTTCGGGACAGGGGGTAGGGAGACCCAGTACTTC. It yields the protein CASSFGTGGRETQYF.

The gene calls are TRBV28 and TRBJ2-5, with 13 bases identical to TRBD2. The DNA end lines up better with TRBJ2-1; the J call may be wrong. CDR1 is MDHEN and CDR2 is SYDVKM in the germline V gene. The CDR3 length is 13 residues. CDR3 sequence reads: CASRGTSGAEQFF. The CDR3 coding sequence is TGTGCCAGCCGAGGGACTAGCGGGGCAGAGCAGTTCTTC.

This clonotype was counted a few times. The chain employs TRBV29-1 and TRBJ2-1; a possible D gene is TRBD2 (7 bases). Germline V lookup: CDR1 SQVTM, CDR2 ANQGSEA. The length of the CDR3 is 14 residues. Between the trimmed V and J ends, which lost 1 base and 3 bases, there was a span of 10 bases. CDR3 coding DNA: TGCAGCGTTGAAGGGAGGGGGGGCTACAATGAGCAGTTCTTC. Its protein product is CSVEGRGGYNEQFF.

This clonotype has a handful of counts. V gene TRBV24-1 combines with J gene TRBJ1-2; D unresolved. Trimming cost V 7 bases and J 5 bases, with 10 bases left between them. The CDR3 length is 12 residues. Looked up from germline, CDR1 is KGHDR and CDR2 is SFDVKD. Here the CDR3 reads CATSRLLYGYTF. For the CDR3, the DNA is TGTGCCACCAGCCGGCTGCTATATGGCTACACCTTC.

The chain is built from TRBV12-3 or TRBV12-4 and TRBJ1-1, with D uncertain. Between the trimmed V and J ends, which lost 10 bases and 1 base, there was a span of 13 bases. The CDR3 has 13 residues. CDR3 in amino acids: CAIGSATNTEAFF. The CDR3 nucleotides are TGTGCCATTGGCAGCGCCACGAACACTGAAGCTTTCTTT.

V gene TRBV7-2 combines with J gene TRBJ2-1; 9 bases match TRBD2. CDR1 is SGHTA and CDR2 is FQGNSA in the germline V gene. J lost 8 bases, V lost 2 bases, and 4 bases had no gene match. The CDR3 sequence is 14 residues long. CDR3 residues: CASSLSGGFDEQFF. The CDR3 region has the DNA TGTGCCAGCAGCTTAAGCGGGGGGTTCGATGAGCAGTTCTTC. The full variable domain, with the rest looked up from reference TRBV7-2 and TRBJ2-1, is GAGVSQSPSNKVTEKGKDVELRCDPISGHTALYWYRQSLGQGLEFLIYFQGNSAPDKSGLPSDRFSAERTGGSVSTLTIQRTQQEDSAVYLCASSLSGGFDEQFFGPGTRLTVL.

This sequence joins TRBV11-2 and TRBJ2-5; 8 bases line up with TRBD2. Germline V CDR1 and CDR2: SGHAT, FQNNGV. This CDR3 contains 15 residues. V dropped 5 bases and J dropped 1; count of bases not matched to a gene: 6. CDR3 loop: CASSPAGGPQETQYF. CDR3 coding DNA: TGTGCCAGCAGCCCCGCGGGGGGACCCCAAGAGACCCAGTACTTC.

The genes are TRBV5-1 and TRBJ2-2; possibly TRBD1 for D (6 bases). CDR3 length equals 15 residues. Per the germline V gene, CDR1 is SGHRS and CDR2 is YFSETQ. Trimming cost V 2 bases and J 2 bases, with 10 bases left between them. CDR3 sequence (DNA): TGCGCCAGCAGCTTCCAGGGGCGTAACACCGGGGAGCTGTTTTTT. Protein product: CASSFQGRNTGELFF.

This clonotype was counted only a few times. V gene TRBV28 combines with J gene TRBJ2-7, with 7 positions matching TRBD2. With V trimmed by 11 bases and J by 1 base, 14 bases remained unmatched. Germline-derived CDR1 and CDR2 are MDHEN and SYDVKM. The CDR3 contains 15 residues. The CDR3 protein is CACRPLGLPSYEQYF. In DNA form, the CDR3 reads TGTGCCTGCCGTCCTTTGGGACTACCGTCCTACGAGCAGTACTTC.

The gene calls are TRBV29-1 and TRBJ2-7, with 10 bases identical to TRBD2. CDR3 length: 12 amino acids. After removal of 5 bases from V and 6 bases from J, the junction contained 4 bases not matched to a gene. Germline V gene lookup returns CDR1 SQVTM and CDR2 ANQGSEA. CDR3 loop: CSVRTSGFEQYF. The CDR3 DNA follows: TGCAGCGTTAGGACTAGCGGATTCGAGCAGTACTTC.

This clonotype occurred a few times. J is TRBJ1-2 and V is TRBV2, with TRBD1 matching over 10 bases. Germline trimming cut 7 bases from V and 7 bases from J; bases unmatched to any gene: 9. Germline values: CDR1 SNHLY, CDR2 FYNNEI. There are 14 residues in the CDR3. The CDR3 sequence: CASTSGDRGPGYTF. As DNA, the CDR3 is TGTGCCAGCACCTCAGGGGACAGGGGACCTGGCTACACCTTC. The entire variable domain, with the rest obtained from reference TRBV2 and TRBJ1-2, is as follows: EPEVTQTPSHQVTQMGQEVILRCVPISNHLYFYWYRQILGQKVEFLVSFYNNEISEKSEIFDDQFSVERPDGSNFTLKIRSTKLEDSAMYFCASTSGDRGPGYTFGSGTRLTVV.

The rearrangement uses TRBV27 and TRBJ1-5, with D unclear. Trimming shortened V by 6 bases and J by 0 bases, and 9 bases separated the two germline ends. The CDR3 has 14 residues. The germline V gene encodes CDR1 MNHEY and CDR2 SMNVEV (reference sequence). CDR3 amino acids: CASRAVYSNQPQHF. The CDR3 DNA is TGTGCCAGCAGAGCAGTCTATAGCAATCAGCCCCAGCATTTT.

The V and J genes are TRBV12-3 or TRBV12-4 and TRBJ2-5; 7 positions match TRBD1. V shed 5 bases, J shed 5 bases, and the junction held 8 bases outside the gene matches. CDR3 length: 14 residues. CDR3 loop: CASSTDRLRETQYF. In nucleotides, the CDR3 is TGTGCCAGCAGTACGGACAGGCTGAGGGAGACCCAGTACTTC.